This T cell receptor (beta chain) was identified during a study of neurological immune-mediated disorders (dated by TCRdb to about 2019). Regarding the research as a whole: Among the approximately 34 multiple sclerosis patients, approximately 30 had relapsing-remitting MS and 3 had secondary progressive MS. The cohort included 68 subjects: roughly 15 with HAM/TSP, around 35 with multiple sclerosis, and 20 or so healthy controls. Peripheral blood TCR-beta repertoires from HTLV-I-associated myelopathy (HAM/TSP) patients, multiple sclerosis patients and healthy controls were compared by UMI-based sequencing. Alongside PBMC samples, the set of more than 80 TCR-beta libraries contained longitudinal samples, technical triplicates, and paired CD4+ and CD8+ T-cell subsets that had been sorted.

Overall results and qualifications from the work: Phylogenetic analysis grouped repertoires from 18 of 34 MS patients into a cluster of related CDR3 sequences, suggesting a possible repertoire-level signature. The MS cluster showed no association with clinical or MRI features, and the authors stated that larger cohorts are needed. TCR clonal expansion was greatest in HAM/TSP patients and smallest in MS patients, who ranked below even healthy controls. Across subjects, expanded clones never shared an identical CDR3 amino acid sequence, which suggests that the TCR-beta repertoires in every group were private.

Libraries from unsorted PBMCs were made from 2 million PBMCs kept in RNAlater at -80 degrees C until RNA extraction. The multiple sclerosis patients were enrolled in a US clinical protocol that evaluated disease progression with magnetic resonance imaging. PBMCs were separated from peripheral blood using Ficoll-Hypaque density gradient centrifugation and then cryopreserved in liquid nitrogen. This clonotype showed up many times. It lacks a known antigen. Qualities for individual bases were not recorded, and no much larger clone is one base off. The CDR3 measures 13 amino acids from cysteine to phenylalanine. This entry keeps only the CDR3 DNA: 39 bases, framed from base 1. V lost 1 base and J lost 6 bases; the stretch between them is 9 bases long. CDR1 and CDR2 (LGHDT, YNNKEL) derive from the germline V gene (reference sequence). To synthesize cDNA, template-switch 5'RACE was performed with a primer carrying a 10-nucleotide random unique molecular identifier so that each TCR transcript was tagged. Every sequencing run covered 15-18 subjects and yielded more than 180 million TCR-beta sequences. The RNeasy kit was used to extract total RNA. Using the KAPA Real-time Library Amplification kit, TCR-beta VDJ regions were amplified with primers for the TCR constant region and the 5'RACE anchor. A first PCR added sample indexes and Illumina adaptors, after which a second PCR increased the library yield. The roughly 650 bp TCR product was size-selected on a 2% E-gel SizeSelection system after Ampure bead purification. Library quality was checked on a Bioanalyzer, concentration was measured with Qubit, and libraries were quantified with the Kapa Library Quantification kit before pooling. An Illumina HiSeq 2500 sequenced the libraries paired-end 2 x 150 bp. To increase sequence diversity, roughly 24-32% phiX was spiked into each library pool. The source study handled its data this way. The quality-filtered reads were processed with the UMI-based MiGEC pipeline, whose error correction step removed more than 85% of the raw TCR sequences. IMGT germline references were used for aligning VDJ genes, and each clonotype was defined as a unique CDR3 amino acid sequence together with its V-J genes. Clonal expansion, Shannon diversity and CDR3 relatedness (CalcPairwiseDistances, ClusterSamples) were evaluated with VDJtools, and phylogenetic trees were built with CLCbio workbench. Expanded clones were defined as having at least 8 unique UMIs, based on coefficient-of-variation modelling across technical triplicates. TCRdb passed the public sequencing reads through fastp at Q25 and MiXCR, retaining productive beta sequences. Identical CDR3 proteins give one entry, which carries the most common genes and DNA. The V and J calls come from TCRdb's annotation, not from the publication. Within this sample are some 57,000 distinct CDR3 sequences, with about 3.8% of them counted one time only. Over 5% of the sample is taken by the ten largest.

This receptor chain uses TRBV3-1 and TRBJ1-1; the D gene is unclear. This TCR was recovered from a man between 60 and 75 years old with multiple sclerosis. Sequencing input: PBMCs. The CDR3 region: CASSQGAVAEAFF. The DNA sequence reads TGTGCCAGCAGCCAAGGAGCTGTCGCTGAAGCTTTCTTT.